These 32 T cell receptor beta chains were sequenced from one sample in a study of blood T cell repertoires in COVID-19. Sequencing was performed with immunoSEQ multiplex PCR; in TCRdb, only in-frame clones are kept and a portion is missing. The sample yields about 350,000 clones, roughly 87% seen once. The sequenced sample consisted of peripheral blood. Receptors originate from a man aged 25-45 years with COVID-19, enrolled during active disease.

This chain connects TRBV9 to TRBJ2-3; 9 bases are a match to TRBD2. V shed 1 base, J shed 1 base, and the junction held 4 bases outside the gene matches. The CDR3 consists of 16 residues. Per germline, CDR1 SGDLS and CDR2 YYNGEE. CDR3 loop: CASSVLTSGGTDTQYF. The CDR3 region has the DNA TGTGCCAGCAGCGTATTGACTAGCGGCGGCACAGATACGCAGTATTTT. Full variable domain (remainder filled in from reference TRBV9 and TRBJ2-3): DSGVTQTPKHLITATGQRVTLRCSPRSGDLSVYWYQQSLDQGLQFLIQYYNGEERAKGNILERFSAQQFPDLHSELNLSSLELGDSALYFCASSVLTSGGTDTQYFGPGTRLTVL.

This rearrangement joins TRBV7-3 to TRBJ2-1; tentative D call: TRBD1 (6 bases). This CDR3 is built from 14 residues. Trimming pared 4 bases from V and 6 bases from J, leaving 13 bases between. Germline V gives CDR1 SGHTA, CDR2 FQGTGA. The CDR3 region has the DNA TGTGCCAGCAGCTATCTTAAACAGGGCAATGAGCAGTTCTTC. It yields the protein CASSYLKQGNEQFF.

The sample holds one count of this clone. J is TRBJ2-3 and V is TRBV30; D is uncertain. CDR1 and CDR2 (germline): GTSNPN, SVGIG (reference sequence). Deletions cut 0 bases from V and 1 base from J, with 5 bases between. CDR3 size: 13 residues. The CDR3 region has the DNA TGTGCCTGGAGTGTCGAGGGCACAGATACGCAGTATTTT. The encoded protein is CAWSVEGTDTQYF.

DNA for the CDR3: TGTGCCAGCAGTGAAGAAGGACGAGCGGGAGCGGGTGAGCAGTTCTTC. It encodes CASSEEGRAGAGEQFF. J is TRBJ2-1 and V is TRBV2; TRBD2 agrees at 8 bases. The ends lost 1 base at V and 9 bases at J; junction bases unmatched: 11. CDR1 SNHLY and CDR2 FYNNEI come from the germline V gene. The CDR3 covers 16 residues.

The gene calls are TRBV15 and TRBJ1-4; D call uncertain. This CDR3 spans 16 amino acids. V lost 0 bases, J lost 8 bases, and 16 bases lay in between. Germline V lookup: CDR1 LNHNV, CDR2 YYDKDF (reference sequence). CDR3 sequence: CATSRDLRAPGEKLFF. CDR3 DNA: TGTGCCACCAGCAGAGATTTAAGGGCTCCGGGGGAAAAACTGTTTTTT.

This clone occurred a few times. This sequence joins TRBV27 and TRBJ1-4; 7 positions match TRBD1. V gave up 6 bases and J gave up 8 bases; unmatched junction bases: 15. Germline values: CDR1 MNHEY, CDR2 SMNVEV (reference sequence). The CDR3 length is 16 residues. The CDR3 bases are TGTGCCAGCAGGGGGCAGGGGGGAGGTTATTTAGAAAAACTGTTTTTT. Its translation: CASRGQGGGYLEKLFF.

In its sample, this clone was seen once. V is TRBV7-2 and J is TRBJ2-7, with TRBD1 matching over 9 bases. Trimming cost V 4 bases and J 3 bases; bases outside gene matches: 4. The CDR3 is 14 amino acids. The germline gives CDR1 SGHTA, CDR2 FQGNSA. CDR3 DNA sequence: TGTGCCAGCAGCTCTGGGACAGGGATCTACGAGCAGTACTTC. Residues: CASSSGTGIYEQYF.

V and J are TRBV5-4 and TRBJ2-7, with a possible D match to TRBD2 (6 bases). Germline V gene lookup returns CDR1 SGHNT and CDR2 YYREEE (reference sequence). V lost 4 bases to trimming and J lost 6 bases, with 17 bases between them. The CDR3 extends over 14 amino acids. Written as DNA, the CDR3 is TGTGCCAGCAGCGGAACAGGAGTGGGGGGCGAGCAGTACTTC. It encodes CASSGTGVGGEQYF.

This clone was seen more than once but under ten times. This chain connects TRBV6-2 or TRBV6-3 to TRBJ2-1, with D possibly being TRBD2 (6 bases). V dropped 3 bases and J dropped 0 bases, with 12 bases sitting between them. The CDR3 runs 16 residues. The germline gives CDR1 MNHEY, CDR2 SVGEGT. CDR3 nucleotides: TGTGCCAGCAGTTATGGCGGGGCCAGCTCCTACAATGAGCAGTTCTTC. As protein: CASSYGGASSYNEQFF.

The rearrangement links TRBV7-9 to TRBJ1-1, with TRBD1 as a possible D gene (6 bases). Looked up from germline, CDR1 is SEHNR and CDR2 is FQNEAQ (reference sequence). The CDR3 is 14 amino acids. The V gene lost 1 base and the J gene lost 0 bases, with 6 bases spanning the gap. The CDR3 coding sequence is TGTGCCAGCAGCTTAGAGGGGGTGAACACTGAAGCTTTCTTT. Translation: CASSLEGVNTEAFF.

This clone was seen a single time. The rearrangement uses TRBV6-2 or TRBV6-3 and TRBJ2-6; the match to TRBD1 covers 12 bases. Trimming removed 4 bases from V and 4 bases from J; junction bases left unmatched: 8. The length of the CDR3 is 18 residues. Per the germline V gene, CDR1 is MNHEY and CDR2 is SVGEGT. The DNA of the CDR3 is TGTGCCAGCAGTTTAATCCGGGACAGGGGGCCCGGGGCCAACGTCCTGACTTTC. Translated: CASSLIRDRGPGANVLTF.

The chain uses TRBV11-1 and TRBJ2-1, with D tentatively TRBD2 (5 bases). The germline V and J ends were trimmed by 1 base and 7 bases, with 17 bases remaining between them. Germline values: CDR1 SGHAT, CDR2 FQDESV (reference sequence). The CDR3 contains 16 residues. The CDR3 region is CASSLGSSGPPNEQFF. The CDR3 DNA follows: TGTGCCAGCAGCTTAGGTTCAAGCGGTCCTCCGAATGAGCAGTTCTTC.

This chain uses TRBV27 with TRBJ1-5, with 8 bases lining up with TRBD1. CDR1 is MNHEY, CDR2 SMNVEV, per germline (reference sequence). The CDR3 spans 15 residues. V was pared by 5 bases and J by 2 bases, with 5 bases of the junction left unmatched. CDR3 nucleotide sequence: TGTGCCAGCAGTCTACAGGGGGTGGGCAATCAGCCCCAGCATTTT. Residues: CASSLQGVGNQPQHF.

This clone was detected once. V and J are TRBV19 and TRBJ2-7, with TRBD1 identical over 7 bases. This CDR3 contains 15 residues. The germline V gene has CDR1 LNHDA and CDR2 SQIVND (reference sequence). Trimming removed 0 bases from V and 7 bases from J; junction bases left unmatched: 9. This CDR3 is CASSIDWTGAREQYF. CDR3 coding DNA: TGTGCCAGTAGTATAGATTGGACAGGAGCTCGGGAGCAGTACTTC.

This clone was detected only a few times. The chain combines TRBV7-3 with TRBJ1-2, with D maybe TRBD1 (6 bases). The V and J ends lost 4 bases and 4 bases respectively, with 13 bases between them. This CDR3 has 14 residues. Germline CDR1 SGHTA, CDR2 FQGTGA. In nucleotides, the CDR3 is TGTGCCAGCAGCTCCGGACAGACGGCCTATGGCTACACCTTC. Its protein product is CASSSGQTAYGYTF. Using reference TRBV7-3 and TRBJ1-2 for the parts outside the CDR3, the full variable domain is GAGVSQTPSNKVTEKGKYVELRCDPISGHTALYWYRQSLGQGPEFLIYFQGTGAADDSGLPNDRFFAVRPEGSVSTLKIQRTERGDSAVYLCASSSGQTAYGYTFGSGTRLTVV.

This chain connects TRBV28 to TRBJ1-1; D is uncertain. Between the trimmed V and J ends, which lost 6 bases and 4 bases, there was a span of 18 bases. The CDR3 extends over 15 amino acids. Germline CDR1 MDHEN, CDR2 SYDVKM. Here the CDR3 DNA reads TGTGCCAGCAGGAGTCCCCCGGGAGTGGGCACTGAAGCTTTCTTT. Encoded protein: CASRSPPGVGTEAFF.

The rearrangement links TRBV28 to TRBJ2-1; D gene uncertain. Germline values: CDR1 MDHEN, CDR2 SYDVKM. The CDR3 has 12 residues. Trimming took 7 bases from V and 3 from J, leaving 7 bases between them. The CDR3 nucleotides read TGTGCCAGCAAACAGCTCTACAATGAGCAGTTCTTC. It translates to CASKQLYNEQFF. Drawing the rest from reference TRBV28 and TRBJ2-1, the complete variable domain is DVKVTQSSRYLVKRTGEKVFLECVQDMDHENMFWYRQDPGLGLRLIYFSYDVKMKEKGDIPEGYSVSREKKERFSLILESASTNQTSMYLCASKQLYNEQFFGPGTRLTVL.

V and J are TRBV7-9 and TRBJ1-2; D is perhaps TRBD1 (6 bases). Germline CDR1 reads SEHNR; CDR2 reads FQNEAQ (reference sequence). V was cut by 0 bases and J by 8 bases, with 13 bases left in between. The CDR3 totals 14 residues. DNA of the CDR3: TGTGCCAGCAGCTTAGCGCAACCTGACAGGGGCTACACCTTC. Translation: CASSLAQPDRGYTF.

The chain joins TRBV6-1 to TRBJ1-6, with D perhaps matching TRBD1 (5 bases). Germline V gene sequence: CDR1 MNHNS, CDR2 SASEGT. The CDR3 length is 15 residues. V was shortened by 2 bases and J by 7 bases, with 12 bases between the two germline ends. This CDR3 reads CASSENVGHNSPLHF. The CDR3 DNA is TGTGCCAGCAGTGAAAATGTGGGGCACAATTCACCCCTCCACTTT.

This chain links TRBV11-2 with TRBJ1-5; D is unresolved. The length of the CDR3 is 13 residues. CDR1 SGHAT and CDR2 FQNNGV come from the germline V gene. Trimming cost V 3 bases and J 4 bases, with 7 bases left between them. The CDR3, as DNA: TGTGCCAGCAGCTTTGAGGAGAATCAGCCCCAGCATTTT. Encoded protein: CASSFEENQPQHF.

The genes are TRBV7-2 and TRBJ2-1, with D perhaps TRBD2 (6 bases). The germline V gene encodes CDR1 SGHTA and CDR2 FQGNSA. The CDR3 is 14 residues long. V was pared by 4 bases and J by 8 bases, with 15 bases between. The CDR3 is CASSSTSGVHEQFF. For the CDR3, the DNA is TGTGCCAGCAGCTCAACCTCGGGGGTTCATGAGCAGTTCTTC.

This clone has just one count. The DNA of the CDR3 is TGTGCCAGCACTCGACAGGGGGTAGTTAATGGCTACACCTTC. This translates into CASTRQGVVNGYTF. The genes are TRBV2 and TRBJ1-2, with 9 bases aligning to TRBD1. The germline V gene has CDR1 SNHLY and CDR2 FYNNEI. The CDR3 spans 14 residues. The V gene end was trimmed by 7 bases and the J gene end by 6 bases; junction bases not matched to a gene: 9.

With regard to this clone: The same CDR3 can be traced to other DNA sequences in this sample. This sequence joins TRBV5-1 and TRBJ1-2; possibly TRBD1 for D (5 bases). This CDR3 is 13 amino acids long. Germline assignment: CDR1 SGHRS and CDR2 YFSETQ. V was trimmed by 0 bases and J by 2 bases, leaving 5 bases between them. In DNA, the CDR3 is TGCGCCAGCAGCTTGGCAGGGAACTATGGCTACACCTTC. This sequence encodes CASSLAGNYGYTF.

The chain couples TRBV18 to TRBJ2-7; 9 bases are a match to TRBD1. With 5 bases clipped from V and 6 bases from J, the junction kept 14 bases outside the gene matches. Germline V gene sequence: CDR1 KGHSH, CDR2 LQKENI. CDR3 length: 16 residues. The CDR3 spells CASSRGLSGTGIEQYF. DNA for the CDR3: TGTGCCAGCTCAAGGGGATTGTCCGGGACAGGGATCGAGCAGTACTTC.

V usage is TRBV28 and J usage is TRBJ2-3; maybe TRBD2 (7 bases). In germline, CDR1 is MDHEN, CDR2 SYDVKM. The CDR3 sequence is 12 residues long. The V end lost 8 bases, the J end lost 4 bases, and 10 bases lay between the germline ends. CDR3 amino acids: CASEGGADTQYF. The CDR3 DNA reads as TGTGCCAGCGAGGGGGGGGCAGATACGCAGTATTTT.

This chain connects TRBV9 to TRBJ1-5; the D gene is possibly TRBD1 (5 bases). The V gene lost 0 bases and the J gene lost 4 bases, with 11 bases spanning the gap. CDR3 length: 15 amino acids. CDR1 and CDR2 from the germline V gene are SGDLS and YYNGEE. CDR3: CASSVDGRGNQPQHF. The CDR3 DNA reads as TGTGCCAGCAGCGTAGATGGGAGGGGAAATCAGCCCCAGCATTTT.

This clone was observed a few times. The rearrangement uses TRBV12-3 or TRBV12-4 and TRBJ2-7; D remains ambiguous. The V gene lost 5 bases and the J gene lost 6 bases, with 11 bases spanning the gap. This CDR3 comprises 12 residues. CDR3 sequence reads: CASSKQLPEQYF. CDR3 coding DNA: TGTGCCAGCAGTAAACAGTTACCCGAGCAGTACTTC.

This clone occurred a few times. J is TRBJ1-1 and V is TRBV5-4, with 9 bases that match TRBD1. The V and J ends lost 3 bases and 7 bases, in that order; junction bases with no gene match: 4. Germline CDR1 reads SGHNT; CDR2 reads YYREEE (reference sequence). This CDR3 has 13 residues. The CDR3 protein is CASSSGQGGEAFF. The DNA of the CDR3 is TGTGCCAGCAGCTCGGGACAGGGAGGTGAAGCTTTCTTT.

The chain combines TRBV28 with TRBJ2-7, with a weak D call TRBD1 (6 bases). V was shortened by 2 bases and J by 5 bases, with 7 bases between the two germline ends. The CDR3 length is 12 residues. Per the germline V gene, CDR1 is MDHEN and CDR2 is SYDVKM. CDR3 coding DNA: TGTGCCAGCAGTTTAAGGGGGAACGAGCAGTACTTC. Residues: CASSLRGNEQYF. Using reference TRBV28 and TRBJ2-7 for the parts outside the CDR3, the full variable domain is DVKVTQSSRYLVKRTGEKVFLECVQDMDHENMFWYRQDPGLGLRLIYFSYDVKMKEKGDIPEGYSVSREKKERFSLILESASTNQTSMYLCASSLRGNEQYFGPGTRLTVT.

V and J are TRBV7-2 and TRBJ2-3; 8 bases are shared with TRBD1. V shed 7 bases, J shed 4 bases, and the junction held 7 bases outside the gene matches. This CDR3 contains 14 residues. The germline V gene encodes CDR1 SGHTA and CDR2 FQGNSA. The CDR3 DNA follows: TGTGCCAGCATCCCCGACAGGGGAGCAGATACGCAGTATTTT. Amino acid sequence: CASIPDRGADTQYF.

The chain has TRBV28 and TRBJ2-3; TRBD1 matches at 8 bases. CDR3 length equals 16 residues. Germline V CDR1 and CDR2: MDHEN, SYDVKM. Trimming removed 4 bases from V and 6 bases from J; junction bases left unmatched: 12. The CDR3 coding sequence is TGTGCCAGCAGTTCCCCCGGACAGGGTAGTGGCGATACGCAGTATTTT. It specifies CASSSPGQGSGDTQYF.

In nucleotides, the CDR3 is TGTGCCAGCAGGGGGGCGGACCGTCTGACCTACGAGCAGTACTTC. Its protein product is CASRGADRLTYEQYF. This chain uses TRBV28 with TRBJ2-7, with D possibly being TRBD1 (6 bases). CDR3 size: 15 residues. The ends were cut back, 6 bases at V and 2 bases at J, with 17 bases in the middle. Germline CDR1 is MDHEN and CDR2 is SYDVKM.